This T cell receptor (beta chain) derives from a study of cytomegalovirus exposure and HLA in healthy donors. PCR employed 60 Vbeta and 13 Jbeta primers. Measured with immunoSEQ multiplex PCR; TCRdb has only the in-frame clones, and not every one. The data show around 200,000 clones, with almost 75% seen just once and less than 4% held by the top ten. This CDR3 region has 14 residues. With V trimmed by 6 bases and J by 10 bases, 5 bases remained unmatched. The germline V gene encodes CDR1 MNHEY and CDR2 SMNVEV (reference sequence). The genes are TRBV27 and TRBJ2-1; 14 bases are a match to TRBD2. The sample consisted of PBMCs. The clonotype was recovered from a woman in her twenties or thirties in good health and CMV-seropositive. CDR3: CASRPGLAGEEQFF. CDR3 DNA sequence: TGTGCCAGCAGACCGGGACTAGCGGGAGAAGAGCAGTTCTTC.